These T cell receptor beta chains were read from a single sample in a study of monozygotic twins with inflammatory bowel disease. TCRdb reprocessed the 5' RACE reads, with one entry per CDR3 protein and no DNA. The table lists a few hundred thousand distinct CDR3 sequences, with around 1.5% in the top ten. Sequenced input: blood. The origin of the receptors is a human donor with ulcerative colitis or Crohn's disease, or a healthy co-twin of an affected twin (not recorded which). Each CDR3 is given with its conserved first and last residue.

CDR3 protein	J gene	V gene
CSANRNYGYTF	TRBJ1-2	TRBV20-1
CASRLTGLIMNTEAFF	TRBJ1-1	TRBV2
CASRAGTGNYGYTF	TRBJ1-2	TRBV5-1
CASSQHGNLRNTEAFF	TRBJ1-1	TRBV12-3/TRBV12-4
CATSRPPGDTQYF	TRBJ2-3	TRBV15
CASSFVQPLEAFF	TRBJ1-1	TRBV7-9
CASSYSPPSGVYNEQFF	TRBJ2-1	TRBV6-5
CASSLAEGTSGNTIYF	TRBJ1-3	TRBV5-1
CASSLGGGGADTQYF	TRBJ2-3	TRBV12-3/TRBV12-4
CASSLDVASTDTQYF	TRBJ2-3	TRBV5-1
CASSLAPGPYGYTF	TRBJ1-2	TRBV5-1
CASSPLAGAQGEQFF	TRBJ2-1	TRBV6-1
CASSPDYRRDNSPLHF	TRBJ1-6	TRBV6-1
CAISSRGSPGNTIYF	TRBJ1-3	TRBV10-3
CSALPDGTGDTEAFF	TRBJ1-1	TRBV29-1
CSVIQGARGEQYF	TRBJ2-7	TRBV20-1
CASRTGQGATKRELFF	TRBJ2-2	TRBV12-3/TRBV12-4
CASSLLMGPDTQYF	TRBJ2-3	TRBV18
CASSMTGLDEQFF	TRBJ2-1	TRBV19
CASSSTESNQPQHF	TRBJ1-5	TRBV7-9
CATRTGNEQFF	TRBJ2-1	TRBV10-3
CASSYSAGSGANVLTF	TRBJ2-6	TRBV6-5
CASSPLSSYEQYF	TRBJ2-7	TRBV3-1
CASSVGLGLISREQFF	TRBJ2-1	TRBV9
CASSHVTSYNEQFF	TRBJ2-1	TRBV3-1
CASSLGPQVNQPQHF	TRBJ1-5	TRBV7-9
CASSYGGMNTEAFF	TRBJ1-1	TRBV6-2/TRBV6-3
CASSPTGDTQYF	TRBJ2-3	TRBV7-9
CSARAITGVSEQFF	TRBJ2-1	TRBV20-1
CASSEAGEPSGSYEQYF	TRBJ2-7	TRBV6-1
CASRLGSGTDTQYF	TRBJ2-3	TRBV5-1
CSARPYRGDYYEQYF	TRBJ2-7	TRBV20-1
CASSLGFQNTEAFF	TRBJ1-1	TRBV5-4
CSARNGISGELFF	TRBJ2-2	TRBV20-1
CASSLEQGNYEQYF	TRBJ2-7	TRBV5-1
CSAREGRGNSNQPQHF	TRBJ1-5	TRBV20-1
CASSLLGESYEQYF	TRBJ2-7	TRBV7-9
CASSFSPPEDYGYTF	TRBJ1-2	TRBV5-1
CASSRYRVDTEAFF	TRBJ1-1	TRBV5-1
CASSTVQETQYF	TRBJ2-5	TRBV5-1
CASSLVWDRGSQPQHF	TRBJ1-5	TRBV5-1
CASSPPESTDTQYF	TRBJ2-3	TRBV5-4
CASSPDKRGLTDTQYF	TRBJ2-3	TRBV18
CASREYEETQYF	TRBJ2-5	TRBV5-1
CASSYSGESGANVLTF	TRBJ2-6	TRBV6-5
CASSYSGQGAGGNTIYF	TRBJ1-3	TRBV6-5
CASSKGGIFEAFF	TRBJ1-1	TRBV28
CASSTNRDSYEQYF	TRBJ2-7	TRBV7-8
CASSLPGLSYGYTF	TRBJ1-2	TRBV5-1
CATSDLSRTYGYTF	TRBJ1-2	TRBV24-1